A single sample is the source of the 13 T cell receptor beta chains below, sequenced in a study of cytotoxic CD8 clonotypes in ibrutinib-treated CLL. Sequenced by immunoSEQ multiplex PCR; TCRdb stores in-frame clones only, minus some. This table has a few hundred thousand clones, almost 80% appearing once. Source: PBMCs, taken before ibrutinib treatment. The source of these receptors is a human donor with chronic lymphocytic leukemia.

The chain joins TRBV6-5 to TRBJ2-3; D not resolved. Germline V CDR1 and CDR2: MNHEY, SVGAGI. Trimming removed 8 bases at V and 3 bases at J, with 6 bases between. This CDR3 is 11 amino acids long. CDR3 coding DNA: TGTGCCAGCGGGCGGACAGATACGCAGTATTTT. It yields the protein CASGRTDTQYF.

This clone was seen only once. The V call is TRBV7-9, the J call TRBJ1-5, with D tentatively TRBD1 (6 bases). Looked up from germline, CDR1 is SEHNR and CDR2 is FQNEAQ (reference sequence). The CDR3 contains 15 residues. Trimming took 5 bases from V and 6 from J, leaving 17 bases between them. The CDR3 coding sequence is TGTGCCAGCAGCCCCCGGGGGGGCCAGGGTCAGCCCCAGCATTTT. This codes for CASSPRGGQGQPQHF.

V and J are TRBV7-7 and TRBJ2-2; 13 bases are a match to TRBD2. The germline CDR1 and CDR2 sequences are SSHAT and FNYEAQ (reference sequence). Unmatched junction bases numbered 5, after V lost 5 bases and J lost 8 bases. The CDR3 is 15 residues long. The CDR3 DNA is TGTGCCAGCAGCACAGGACTAGCGGGAGTGGGGGAGCTGTTTTTT. This gives the protein CASSTGLAGVGELFF.

The chain carries TRBV7-6 and TRBJ2-7, with 10 bases identical to TRBD2. Germline lookup yields CDR1 SGHVS and CDR2 FNYEAQ. Losses at the gene ends were 0 bases for V and 0 bases for J; bases not matched to a gene: 14. This CDR3 contains 20 residues. CDR3 in amino acids: CASSLALSSGRNSRSYEQYF. CDR3 coding DNA: TGTGCCAGCAGCTTAGCGTTGTCTAGCGGGAGAAATTCTCGCTCCTACGAGCAGTACTTC.

The CDR3 sequence: CASSLSHNTDTQYF. CDR3 in DNA: TGTGCCAGCAGTTTGTCCCACAACACAGATACGCAGTATTTT. The V call is TRBV27, the J call TRBJ2-3; D not resolved. The CDR3 sequence is 14 residues long. Germline CDR1 and CDR2: MNHEY and SMNVEV (reference sequence). V was pared by 3 bases and J by 2 bases, with 9 bases between.

The chain couples TRBV5-4 to TRBJ1-1, with D tentatively TRBD1 (6 bases). V was pared by 2 bases and J by 1 base, with 9 bases between. The CDR3 has 14 residues. The germline V gene has CDR1 SGHNT and CDR2 YYREEE (reference sequence). As DNA, the CDR3 is TGTGCCAGCAGCTTAGGGGGTGAGAACACTGAAGCTTTCTTT. It yields the protein CASSLGGENTEAFF.

The chain joins TRBV27 to TRBJ1-2; a possible D gene is TRBD1 (5 bases). Germline CDR1 is MNHEY and CDR2 is SMNVEV (reference sequence). This CDR3 is built from 15 residues. Trimming removed 4 bases from V and 5 bases from J, with 17 bases in between. The CDR3 loop is CASSSQGVGAYGYTF. The CDR3, as DNA: TGTGCCAGCAGTTCTCAGGGCGTGGGCGCTTATGGCTACACCTTC.

This clone has only a few counts. The V and J genes are TRBV7-3 and TRBJ2-4; 8 positions match TRBD1. Germline V gene sequence: CDR1 SGHTA, CDR2 FQGTGA. J lost 8 bases, V lost 3 bases, and 3 bases had no gene match. The CDR3 spans 13 residues. Written as DNA, the CDR3 is TGTGCCAGCAGCTTCCAGGGGGCGGACATTCAGTACTTC. It translates to CASSFQGADIQYF.

This clone showed up just a few times. The J gene is TRBJ2-1, the V gene TRBV5-1; D is unclear. The V and J ends lost 4 bases and 4 bases respectively, with 3 bases between them. CDR1 is SGHRS, CDR2 YFSETQ, per germline. This CDR3 region has 11 residues. In DNA form, the CDR3 reads TGCGCCAGCAGCAAATACAATGAGCAGTTCTTC. It is translated as CASSKYNEQFF.

This rearrangement joins TRBV10-1 to TRBJ2-1; 10 bases align to TRBD2. CDR1 and CDR2 (germline): WNHNN, SYGVQD (reference sequence). CDR3 length equals 13 residues. V trimming: 4 bases; J trimming: 6 bases; junction bases outside the gene matches: 0. The CDR3 protein is CASSGTSGNEQFF. In DNA form, the CDR3 reads TGCGCCAGCAGTGGGACTAGCGGCAATGAGCAGTTCTTC.

The genes are TRBV4-2 and TRBJ2-1; TRBD2 matches 9 bases. This CDR3 spans 16 amino acids. V lost 1 base, J lost 6 bases, and 7 bases stayed unmatched. Looked up from germline, CDR1 is LGHNA and CDR2 is YNFKEQ. In nucleotides, the CDR3 is TGTGCCAGCAGCCAAGTTCCAGCGGGAGGACCCAATGAGCAGTTCTTC. This sequence encodes CASSQVPAGGPNEQFF.

The rearrangement uses TRBV6-6 and TRBJ2-1; 10 bases map to TRBD2. Germline loops: CDR1 MNHNY, CDR2 SVGAGI (reference sequence). The CDR3 extends over 14 amino acids. Losses at the gene ends were 7 bases for V and 3 bases for J; bases not matched to a gene: 3. CDR3 DNA: TGTGCCAGCACTACTAGCGGGAACTACAATGAGCAGTTCTTC. This codes for CASTTSGNYNEQFF.

The V and J genes are TRBV9 and TRBJ2-3; D remains ambiguous. The germline gives CDR1 SGDLS, CDR2 YYNGEE. CDR3 size: 18 residues. Trimming took 4 bases from V and 2 from J, leaving 23 bases between them. In DNA, the CDR3 is TGTGCCAGCAGCCCTCCGGCCGGAGTTGGGGTCCACACAGATACGCAGTATTTT. Translated, it gives CASSPPAGVGVHTDTQYF.